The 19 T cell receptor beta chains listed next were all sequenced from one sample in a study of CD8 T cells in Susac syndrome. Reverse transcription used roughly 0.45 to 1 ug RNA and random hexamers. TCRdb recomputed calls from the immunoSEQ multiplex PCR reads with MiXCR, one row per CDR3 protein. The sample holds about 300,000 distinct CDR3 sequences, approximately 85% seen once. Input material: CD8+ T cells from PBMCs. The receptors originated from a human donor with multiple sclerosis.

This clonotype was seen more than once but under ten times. The CDR3 region has the DNA TGTGCCAGCAGTCACGGTAGCTCTGGAAACACCATATATTTT. Encoded protein: CASSHGSSGNTIYF. V is TRBV16 and J is TRBJ1-3; no reliable D call. The CDR3 length is 14 residues. Germline V gives CDR1 KGHSY, CDR2 FQNENV. Trimming stripped 6 bases from V and 0 bases from J, with 9 bases between.

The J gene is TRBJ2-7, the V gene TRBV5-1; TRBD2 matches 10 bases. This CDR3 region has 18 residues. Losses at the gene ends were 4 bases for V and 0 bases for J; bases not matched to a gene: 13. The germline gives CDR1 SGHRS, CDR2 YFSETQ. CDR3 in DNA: TGCGCCAGCAGCGCCGACAGCGGGAGGGCCGGGATCTCCTACGAGCAGTACTTC. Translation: CASSADSGRAGISYEQYF.

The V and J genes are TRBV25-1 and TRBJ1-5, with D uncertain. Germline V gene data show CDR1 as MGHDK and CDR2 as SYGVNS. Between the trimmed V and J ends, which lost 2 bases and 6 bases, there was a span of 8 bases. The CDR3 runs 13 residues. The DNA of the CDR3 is TGTGCCAGCAGTGAAACGGGGTCTCAGCCCCAGCATTTT. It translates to CASSETGSQPQHF.

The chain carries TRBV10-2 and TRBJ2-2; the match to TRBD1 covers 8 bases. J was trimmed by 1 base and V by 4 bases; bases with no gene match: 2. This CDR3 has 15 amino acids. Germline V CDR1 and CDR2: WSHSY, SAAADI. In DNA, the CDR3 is TGCGCCAGCAGTGGGACAGGGTTGAACACCGGGGAGCTGTTTTTT. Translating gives CASSGTGLNTGELFF.

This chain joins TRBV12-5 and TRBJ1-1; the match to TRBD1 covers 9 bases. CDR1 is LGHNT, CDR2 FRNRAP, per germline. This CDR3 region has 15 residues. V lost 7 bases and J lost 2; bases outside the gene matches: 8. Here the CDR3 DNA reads TGTGCTAGTGAACGACAGGGGGTATCCAACACTGAAGCTTTCTTT. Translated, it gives CASERQGVSNTEAFF.

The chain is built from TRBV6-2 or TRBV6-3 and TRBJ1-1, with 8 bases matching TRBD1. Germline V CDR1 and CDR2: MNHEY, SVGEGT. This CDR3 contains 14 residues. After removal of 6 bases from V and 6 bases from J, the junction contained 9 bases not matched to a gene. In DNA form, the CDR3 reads TGTGCCAGCAGGCCGGGACAGGCGGCCGCTGAAGCTTTCTTT. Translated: CASRPGQAAAEAFF.

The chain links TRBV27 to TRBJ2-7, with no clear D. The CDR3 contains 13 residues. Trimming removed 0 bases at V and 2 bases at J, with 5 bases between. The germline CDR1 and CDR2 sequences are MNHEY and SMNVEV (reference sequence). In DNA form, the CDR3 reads TGTGCCAGCAGTTTATCGGTCCCCTACGAGCAGTACTTC. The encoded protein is CASSLSVPYEQYF.

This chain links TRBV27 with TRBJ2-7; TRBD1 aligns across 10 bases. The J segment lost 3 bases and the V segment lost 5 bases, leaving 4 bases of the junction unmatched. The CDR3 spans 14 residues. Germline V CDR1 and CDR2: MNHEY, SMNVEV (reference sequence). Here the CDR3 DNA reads TGTGCCAGCAGTCACGGACAGGGGGGCTACGAGCAGTACTTC. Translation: CASSHGQGGYEQYF.

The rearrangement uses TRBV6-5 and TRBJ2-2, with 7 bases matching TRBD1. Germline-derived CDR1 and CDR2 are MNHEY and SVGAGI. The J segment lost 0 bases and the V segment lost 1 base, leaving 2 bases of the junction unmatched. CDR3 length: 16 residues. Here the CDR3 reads CASSYWTGANTGELFF. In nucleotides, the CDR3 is TGTGCCAGCAGTTACTGGACAGGAGCGAACACCGGGGAGCTGTTTTTT.

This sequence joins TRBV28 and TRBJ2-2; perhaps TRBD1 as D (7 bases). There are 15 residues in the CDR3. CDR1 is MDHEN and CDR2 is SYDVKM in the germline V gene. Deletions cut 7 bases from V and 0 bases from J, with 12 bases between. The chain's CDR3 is CASTRGQPNTGELFF. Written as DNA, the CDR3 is TGTGCCAGCACGCGGGGACAGCCGAACACCGGGGAGCTGTTTTTT.

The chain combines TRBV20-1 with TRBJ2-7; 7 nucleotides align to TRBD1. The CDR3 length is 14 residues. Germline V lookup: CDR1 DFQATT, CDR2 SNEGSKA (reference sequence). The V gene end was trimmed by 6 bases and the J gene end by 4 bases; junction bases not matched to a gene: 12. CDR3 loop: CSASWDRSLYEQYF. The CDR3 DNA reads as TGCAGTGCCTCATGGGACAGAAGTCTTTACGAGCAGTACTTC.

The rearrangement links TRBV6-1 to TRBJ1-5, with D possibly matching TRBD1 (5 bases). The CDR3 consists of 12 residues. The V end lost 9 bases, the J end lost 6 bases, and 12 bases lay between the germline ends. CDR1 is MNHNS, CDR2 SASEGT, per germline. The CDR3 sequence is CASGEGSQPQHF. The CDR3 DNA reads TGTGCCAGTGGGGAGGGGAGTCAGCCCCAGCATTTT.

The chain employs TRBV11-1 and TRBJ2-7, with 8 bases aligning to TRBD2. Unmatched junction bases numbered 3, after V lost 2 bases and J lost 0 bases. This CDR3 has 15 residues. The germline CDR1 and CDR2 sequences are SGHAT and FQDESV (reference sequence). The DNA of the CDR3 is TGTGCCAGCAGCTTATTACTAGCGGACTCCTACGAGCAGTACTTC. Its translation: CASSLLLADSYEQYF.

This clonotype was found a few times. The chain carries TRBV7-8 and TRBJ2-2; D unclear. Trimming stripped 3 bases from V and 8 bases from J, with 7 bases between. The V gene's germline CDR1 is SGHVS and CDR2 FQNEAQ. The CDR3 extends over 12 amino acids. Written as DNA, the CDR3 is TGTGCCAGCAGCTTGGTCGGAGGGGAGCTGTTTTTT. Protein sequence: CASSLVGGELFF.

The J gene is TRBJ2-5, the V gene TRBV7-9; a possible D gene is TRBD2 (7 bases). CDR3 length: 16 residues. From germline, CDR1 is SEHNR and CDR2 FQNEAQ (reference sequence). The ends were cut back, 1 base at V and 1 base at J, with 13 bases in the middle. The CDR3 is CASSLGFRGAQETQYF. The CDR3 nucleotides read TGTGCCAGCAGCTTAGGGTTCCGGGGGGCCCAAGAGACCCAGTACTTC. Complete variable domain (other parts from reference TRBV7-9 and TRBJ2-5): DTGVSQNPRHKITKRGQNVTFRCDPISEHNRLYWYRQTLGQGPEFLTYFQNEAQLEKSRLLSDRFSAERPKGSFSTLEIQRTEQGDSAMYLCASSLGFRGAQETQYFGPGTRLLVL.

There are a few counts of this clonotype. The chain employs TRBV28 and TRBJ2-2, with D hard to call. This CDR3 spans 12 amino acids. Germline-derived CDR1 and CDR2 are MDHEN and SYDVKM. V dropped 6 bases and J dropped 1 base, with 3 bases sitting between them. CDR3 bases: TGTGCCAGCAGCGAGAACACCGGGGAGCTGTTTTTT. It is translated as CASSENTGELFF.

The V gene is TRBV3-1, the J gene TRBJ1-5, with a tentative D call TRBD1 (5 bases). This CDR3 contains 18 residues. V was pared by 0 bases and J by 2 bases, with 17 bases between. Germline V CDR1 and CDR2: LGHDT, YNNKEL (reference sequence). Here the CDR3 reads CASSQDPQGFGGNQPQHF. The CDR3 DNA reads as TGTGCCAGCAGCCAAGATCCTCAGGGATTTGGCGGCAATCAGCCCCAGCATTTT.

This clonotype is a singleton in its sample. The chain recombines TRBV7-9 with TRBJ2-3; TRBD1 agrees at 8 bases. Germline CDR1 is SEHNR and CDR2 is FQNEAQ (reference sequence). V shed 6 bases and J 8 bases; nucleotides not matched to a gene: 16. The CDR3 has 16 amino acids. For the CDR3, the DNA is TGTGCCAGCAGTTTAATCCAGGGACAGGCCCTTGTTACGCAGTATTTT. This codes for CASSLIQGQALVTQYF.

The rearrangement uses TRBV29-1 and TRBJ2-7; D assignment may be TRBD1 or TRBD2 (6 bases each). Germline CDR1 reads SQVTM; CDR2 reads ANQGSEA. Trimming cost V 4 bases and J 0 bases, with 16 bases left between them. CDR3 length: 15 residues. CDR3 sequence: CSVVGVEGGSYEQYF. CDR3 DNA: TGCAGCGTTGTCGGTGTGGAGGGGGGCTCCTACGAGCAGTACTTC.